The source of this TCR beta chain is a study of blood T cells in healthy people across ages (dated by TCRdb to 2013 to 2016). In the study overall: In model experiments, template switching captured roughly one uniquely barcoded TCR beta cDNA molecule for every two T cells. The study measured age-related changes in TCR beta repertoire diversity using deep sequencing normalized with unique cDNA molecular identifiers. The donors were split into four age groups: young (average about 15 years), middle-aged (around 40), aged (62) and long-lived (approximately 80). To avoid experimental bias, donors of different ages were spread randomly across the sequencing lanes. The study analyzed two additional independent replicas of 1 million unique cDNA reads from the same blood draw for two donors, one aged 18 to 29 and one aged 80 or older.

General conclusions and limits of the study: Observed TCR beta diversity correlated strongly with the percentage of naive T cells measured by flow cytometry. Compared with the aged group, the long-lived group had more naive CD4+ T cells, fewer expanded clones and increased TCR diversity, a pattern suggesting age selection. The CMV infection status of donors was not known, potentially confounding age-related changes in expanded clonotypes. Estimates of total diversity based on one million sequenced T cells were considered lower bounds and underestimates. Because profiling used bulk unsorted PBMCs, naive and antigen-experienced compartments could not be compared conclusively. As age increased, observed TCR beta diversity per million T cells dropped in a roughly linear way, and a significant reduction was already evident by age 40.

Library preparation was by 5' RACE. A second PCR of about 6 to 11 cycles was run with a J-beta primer mix and a sample-barcoded 5' primer. A template-switch 5' adaptor carrying 12 random nucleotides introduced a unique molecular identifier onto each TCR beta cDNA molecule. At least 2.5 million CDR3-containing paired-end reads were obtained from each sample. First-strand cDNA was synthesized from all RNA with the Mint cDNA synthesis kit, primed by a TRBC-specific oligonucleotide. Following uracil-DNA glycosylase treatment, all cDNA underwent a first 18-cycle PCR with the universal primers M1SS and BC2_uni_R. The authors processed their data as follows. Each sample was normalized by randomly selecting 1 million high-quality reads, each carrying a distinct molecular identifier. Instead of being binned into consensus sequences, reads that shared molecular identifiers were thrown out. MiTCR, run with a Q25 quality threshold and the strictest error-elimination algorithm, handled CDR3 identification, clonotype clustering and error correction. A nonparametric unseen species model using Euler transformation provided a lower-bound estimate of total TCR beta diversity. Using fastp at Q25 and MiXCR, TCRdb reprocessed the public reads and kept productive beta chains. Rows with a matching CDR3 protein are joined into one entry that keeps the most common DNA and genes. TCRdb, not the authors, supplied the V and J calls. In this sample the table shows approximately 1,700,000 distinct CDR3 sequences, roughly two fifths of which occur a single time. The top ten hold 23% of the sample.

Systemically healthy Caucasian individuals from Russia, 39 in total and aged about 6 to 100 years, were included as donors. Each donor gave around 9 milliliters of peripheral blood, collected into EDTA-treated Vacutainer tubes. Ficoll-Paque density-gradient centrifugation was used to isolate PBMCs, with at least 7 million obtained per sample. Trizol reagent was used to extract total RNA from the PBMCs, yielding at least 5.5 micrograms per sample. Naive CD45RAhigh/CD27high T cell percentages were measured by flow cytometry on a PBMC aliquot from every donor. Regarding this clonotype: Its antigen is still unknown. Qualities for individual bases were not recorded, and no much larger clone is one base off.

According to the germline V gene (reference sequence), CDR1 reads LNHNV and CDR2 reads YYDKDF. V and J lose 1 base and 8 bases, and a span of 15 bases separates them. The CDR3 goes from the cysteine to the phenylalanine over 15 residues. Of the read, only the CDR3 DNA is kept; its 45 bases are in frame from base 1. Input material: blood. The source of this sequence is a human donor in good health. The V and J genes are TRBV15 and TRBJ2-1, with TRBD1 perhaps the D gene, on 6 matching bases. The nucleotide sequence is given as TGTGCCACCAGCAGAGGAAACAGGGTGGACGATGAGCAGTTCTTC. Translated, it gives CATSRGNRVDDEQFF.